Listed here are 25 T cell receptor beta chains from one sample, sequenced in a study of control samples from healthy donors and cancer patients. Measured with immunoSEQ multiplex PCR; TCRdb has only the in-frame clones, and not every one. The table has roughly 120,000 clones, 85% to 90% seen once; the top ten hold approximately 1%. Material: PBMCs. The receptors shown here come from a woman between 50 and 59 years old with colorectal cancer.

V gene TRBV7-9 combines with J gene TRBJ1-2; 7 bases are a match to TRBD1. The CDR3 is 16 amino acids. Germline-derived CDR1 and CDR2 are SEHNR and FQNEAQ (reference sequence). The V gene end was trimmed by 3 bases and the J gene end by 7 bases; junction bases not matched to a gene: 14. This chain's CDR3 is CASSFETGIMAGGYTF. The CDR3 bases are TGTGCCAGCAGCTTTGAGACAGGGATCATGGCGGGTGGCTACACCTTC.

The chain combines TRBV7-5 with TRBJ2-1; TRBD2 was called by the table and not checked on the DNA. TRBV7-5 is annotated as a pseudogene. There are 16 residues in the CDR3. DNA of the CDR3: TGTGTCAGAAGCTTAGGTGGGCCTAGCGGTGGCAATGAGCAGTTCTTC. This gives the protein CVRSLGGPSGGNEQFF.

The chain employs TRBV30 and TRBJ2-3; D gene uncertain. This CDR3 comprises 11 residues. V was clipped by 4 bases and J by 4 bases, with 6 bases between them. Per the germline V gene, CDR1 is GTSNPN and CDR2 is SVGIG (reference sequence). CDR3 DNA sequence: TGTGCCTGGACCGGGTCAGATACGCAGTATTTT. It yields the protein CAWTGSDTQYF.

Notes on this clone: Other DNA sequences in the sample encode the same CDR3. J is TRBJ2-3 and V is TRBV5-1, with D possibly matching TRBD1 (6 bases). Germline V CDR1 and CDR2: SGHRS, YFSETQ. Deletions cut 4 bases from V and 0 bases from J, with 12 bases between. The length of the CDR3 is 15 residues. DNA for the CDR3: TGCGCCAGCAGCCTGGTGGGGGCGAGCACAGATACGCAGTATTTT. Protein product: CASSLVGASTDTQYF.

This rearrangement joins TRBV2 to TRBJ1-2; D possibly corresponds to TRBD1 (6 bases). The CDR3 covers 16 residues. V dropped 0 bases and J dropped 7 bases, with 18 bases sitting between them. Germline loops: CDR1 SNHLY, CDR2 FYNNEI. The CDR3 DNA reads TGTGCCAGCAGTGAAGCCGGAGGGCAGGGGATTGTTGGCTACACCTTC. Its protein is CASSEAGGQGIVGYTF. The full variable domain, its missing parts supplied by reference TRBV2 and TRBJ1-2, is EPEVTQTPSHQVTQMGQEVILRCVPISNHLYFYWYRQILGQKVEFLVSFYNNEISEKSEIFDDQFSVERPDGSNFTLKIRSTKLEDSAMYFCASSEAGGQGIVGYTFGSGTRLTVV.

This rearrangement joins TRBV19 to TRBJ2-3, with unresolved D. CDR1 and CDR2 from the germline V gene are LNHDA and SQIVND (reference sequence). The CDR3 is 12 residues long. V shed 7 bases and J shed 0 bases, with 5 bases lying between them. CDR3 bases: TGTGCCAGTACGGGCAGCACAGATACGCAGTATTTT. Translation: CASTGSTDTQYF.

The genes are TRBV6-1 and TRBJ2-1, with 11 bases aligning to TRBD2. This CDR3 contains 15 residues. The trim removed 1 base at V and 8 bases at J, leaving 4 bases unmatched. Germline assignment: CDR1 MNHNS and CDR2 SASEGT. CDR3 nucleotides: TGTGCCAGCAGTGAAGTCACTAGCGGGAGCGATGAGCAGTTCTTC. It encodes CASSEVTSGSDEQFF.

This CDR3 reads CASTRDRGYNEQFF. DNA for the CDR3: TGTGCCAGCACACGGGACAGGGGATACAATGAGCAGTTCTTC. This chain uses TRBV7-9 with TRBJ2-1; 10 bases line up with TRBD1. Trimming cost V 7 bases and J 4 bases; bases outside gene matches: 4. This CDR3 contains 14 residues. Germline V gene data show CDR1 as SEHNR and CDR2 as FQNEAQ (reference sequence).

The V and J genes are TRBV20-1 and TRBJ2-1; either TRBD1 or TRBD2 may fit D (5 bases each). V was shortened by 7 bases and J by 6 bases, with 19 bases between the two germline ends. CDR3 size: 14 residues. From germline, CDR1 is DFQATT and CDR2 SNEGSKA (reference sequence). The CDR3 coding sequence is TGCAGTGGTAGTAACTCGGCTGGGGGCAATGAGCAGTTCTTC. Residues: CSGSNSAGGNEQFF.

The V call is TRBV3-1 (or the pseudogene TRBV3-2), the J call TRBJ1-1, with D hard to call. CDR1 and CDR2 from the germline V gene are LGHDT and YNNKEL (reference sequence). The CDR3 covers 13 residues. V was clipped by 3 bases and J by 3 bases, with 8 bases between them. CDR3 loop: CASSHPPHTEAFF. The CDR3, as DNA: TGTGCCAGCAGCCATCCCCCCCACACTGAAGCTTTCTTT.

The chain carries TRBV11-2 and TRBJ1-6; no definite D call. The CDR3 has 13 amino acids. Germline loops: CDR1 SGHAT, CDR2 FQNNGV. V was cut by 2 bases and J by 10 bases, with 9 bases left in between. CDR3 coding DNA: TGTGCCAGCAGCTTAAAGGAGGAGTCACCCCTCCACTTT. This gives the protein CASSLKEESPLHF.

J is TRBJ2-2 and V is TRBV28, with a tentative D call TRBD1 (5 bases). CDR3 size: 16 residues. V lost 3 bases to trimming and J lost 4 bases, with 15 bases between them. Per germline, CDR1 MDHEN and CDR2 SYDVKM. CDR3 residues: CASSFRKGYGTGELFF. CDR3 DNA: TGTGCCAGCAGTTTCCGTAAGGGGTACGGCACCGGGGAGCTGTTTTTT.

J is TRBJ1-1 and V is TRBV11-2, with 7 bases identical to TRBD1. The V gene end was trimmed by 3 bases and the J gene end by 0 bases; junction bases not matched to a gene: 1. CDR1 is SGHAT and CDR2 is FQNNGV in the germline V gene. The CDR3 totals 14 residues. The CDR3 loop is CASSLGQMNTEAFF. The DNA for the CDR3 is TGTGCCAGCAGCTTGGGACAGATGAACACTGAAGCTTTCTTT. The full variable domain, in which reference TRBV11-2 and TRBJ1-1 provide the parts outside the CDR3, is EAGVAQSPRYKIIEKRQSVAFWCNPISGHATLYWYQQILGQGPKLLIQFQNNGVVDDSQLPKDRFSAERLKGVDSTLKIQPAKLEDSAVYLCASSLGQMNTEAFFGQGTRLTVV.

V gene TRBV9 combines with J gene TRBJ2-1; 9 positions agree with TRBD2. The CDR3 totals 16 residues. The germline CDR1 and CDR2 sequences are SGDLS and YYNGEE. V trimming: 0 bases; J trimming: 7 bases; junction bases outside the gene matches: 8. The CDR3 loop reads CASSVVGSGSLNEQFF. CDR3 nucleotides: TGTGCCAGCAGCGTAGTAGGTAGCGGGAGTTTGAATGAGCAGTTCTTC.

The chain combines TRBV28 with TRBJ1-2; perhaps TRBD1 as D (5 bases). V lost 8 bases, J lost 6 bases, and 19 bases lay in between. This CDR3 has 14 amino acids. Germline CDR1 MDHEN, CDR2 SYDVKM. CDR3 protein: CASGWPGRGDGYTF. The CDR3 DNA follows: TGTGCCAGCGGGTGGCCCGGACGGGGGGATGGCTACACCTTC.

This clone was recorded many times. The same CDR3 is also encoded by other DNA sequences in this sample. The CDR3 protein is CASSQDRTYGYTF. Written as DNA, the CDR3 is TGTGCCAGCAGCCAAGACAGGACCTATGGCTACACCTTC. The rearrangement uses TRBV14 and TRBJ1-2; D remains unclear. Germline-derived CDR1 and CDR2 are SGHDN and FVKESK. Trimming took off 0 bases at V and 4 bases at J, with 6 bases between the two ends. The CDR3 length is 13 residues.

The chain combines TRBV5-1 with TRBJ1-3; D is unresolved. This CDR3 is built from 14 residues. V lost 4 bases to trimming and J lost 0 bases, with 8 bases between them. CDR1 is SGHRS and CDR2 is YFSETQ in the germline V gene. CDR3 nucleotide sequence: TGCGCCAGCAGCGACGGGAGCTCTGGAAACACCATATATTTT. Translating it yields CASSDGSSGNTIYF.

The V gene is TRBV27, the J gene TRBJ1-4; D not certain. The germline gives CDR1 MNHEY, CDR2 SMNVEV (reference sequence). The CDR3 loop spans 18 amino acids. Trimming left V 0 bases short and J 3 bases short, with 17 bases between. In DNA form, the CDR3 reads TGTGCCAGCAGTTTATCTCCGGGCAGGCGCTCTTCTAATGAAAAACTGTTTTTT. Its translation: CASSLSPGRRSSNEKLFF.

The chain joins TRBV6-5 to TRBJ1-3; D not certain. This CDR3 has 16 residues. Looked up from germline, CDR1 is MNHEY and CDR2 is SVGAGI. V was pared by 0 bases and J by 0 bases, with 9 bases between. CDR3 nucleotides: TGTGCCAGCAGTTACTCGTTAGCGAGCTCTGGAAACACCATATATTTT. Translated: CASSYSLASSGNTIYF.

The chain recombines TRBV19 with TRBJ2-2; 8 bases are a match to TRBD2. CDR1 is LNHDA, CDR2 SQIVND, per germline (reference sequence). This CDR3 is 17 amino acids long. The junction had 14 bases not matched to a gene; V was cut back by 4 bases and J by 7 bases. The CDR3 loop is CASSRGKWSGSIGELFF. CDR3 DNA: TGTGCCAGTAGTAGGGGGAAATGGAGCGGGAGTATCGGGGAGCTGTTTTTT.

The J gene is TRBJ1-1, the V gene TRBV24-1, with TRBD1 as a possible D gene (5 bases). This CDR3 has 11 amino acids. Germline V gene lookup returns CDR1 KGHDR and CDR2 SFDVKD. The V end lost 8 bases, the J end lost 6 bases, and 9 bases lay between the germline ends. CDR3 in amino acids: CATMGGAEAFF. For the CDR3, the DNA is TGTGCCACCATGGGAGGGGCTGAAGCTTTCTTT.

The chain carries TRBV27 and TRBJ2-1, with D possibly TRBD2 on 6 matching bases. This CDR3 contains 14 residues. Looked up from germline, CDR1 is MNHEY and CDR2 is SMNVEV (reference sequence). The germline V and J ends were trimmed by 6 bases and 8 bases, with 17 bases remaining between them. The CDR3 spells CASRTGTGWDEQFF. CDR3 DNA: TGTGCCAGCAGAACCGGGACTGGTTGGGATGAGCAGTTCTTC.

By sample share, this clone is medium-sized. The chain links TRBV6-4 to TRBJ1-2, with TRBD1 as a possible D gene (6 bases). V lost 2 bases to trimming and J lost 8 bases, with 18 bases between them. The CDR3 length is 15 residues. Germline V gene data show CDR1 as MRHNA and CDR2 as SNTAGT. DNA of the CDR3: TGTGCCAGCAGTGACACCCCACAGGGCCTCGGGGGCTACACCTTC. It translates to CASSDTPQGLGGYTF.

The V and J genes are TRBV5-3 and TRBJ2-3; D uncertain. TRBV5-3 counts as an open reading frame of uncertain function. The CDR3 runs 12 residues. Trimming took off 3 bases at V and 5 bases at J, with 7 bases between the two ends. CDR3 amino acids: CARSSVEDTQYF. CDR3 sequence (DNA): TGTGCCAGAAGCTCCGTGGAAGATACGCAGTATTTT.

This rearrangement joins TRBV7-9 to TRBJ2-3; D call uncertain. V was pared by 1 base and J by 0 bases, with 5 bases between. Germline V gene lookup returns CDR1 SEHNR and CDR2 FQNEAQ (reference sequence). This CDR3 spans 14 amino acids. CDR3 bases: TGTGCCAGCAGCTTAGGGGTGAGCACAGATACGCAGTATTTT. It encodes CASSLGVSTDTQYF.